This T cell receptor beta chain was recorded in a study of cytomegalovirus exposure and HLA in healthy donors. CDR1 is MNHNY and CDR2 is SVGAGI in the germline V gene (reference sequence). This CDR3 has 14 residues. V was pared by 6 bases and J by 4 bases, with 8 bases of the junction left unmatched. 60 Vbeta and 13 Jbeta primers were used in PCR. This table comes from immunoSEQ multiplex PCR, and its TCRdb copy is limited to in-frame clones, with some not included. The table has around 88,000 clones, under 80% seen once. The rearrangement uses TRBV6-6 and TRBJ1-1, with TRBD1 matching over 7 bases. The source material was PBMCs. The sequence came from a male donor in good health and CMV-seronegative. The CDR3 loop is CASSPTRQGTEAFF. Here the CDR3 DNA reads TGTGCCAGCAGCCCTACCCGACAGGGCACTGAAGCTTTCTTT.